Given below is one T cell receptor beta chain in context. The data are from a study of blood T cell repertoires in COVID-19. The CDR3 is 15 amino acids. Germline V lookup: CDR1 MNHEY, CDR2 SMNVEV (reference sequence). V lost 8 bases, J lost 2 bases, and 18 bases lay in between. Per the authors' pipeline: Estimation of nucleated cell counts was performed using reference gene primer amplification. The table came from immunoSEQ multiplex PCR; TCRdb's copy has only in-frame clones and leaves some out. Clonal size and the V and J genes are those of that table, whereas D and trimming came from the DNA. The data show 300,000 to 450,000 clones, approximately 77% seen once.

The clonotype originates from a human donor with acute or convalescent COVID-19. The donor label of this sample is uncertain. The chain joins TRBV27 to TRBJ1-2; tentative D call: TRBD1 (6 bases). Sample: peripheral blood. CDR3 DNA sequence: TGTGCCAGCGAGTCGTACGGGACAACCAACTATGGCTACACCTTC. Its protein is CASESYGTTNYGYTF.